This is a list of T cell receptor beta chains from one sample in a study of shared clonotypes between healthy human individuals. Profiled with immunoSEQ multiplex PCR; TCRdb holds only in-frame clones, not every one. This repertoire shows 2,500,000 or so clones, 80% to 95% found once; its top ten account for 0.37%. The sequenced sample consisted of naive CD4+ T cells from PBMCs. The receptors originated from a man between 18 and 29 years old in good health. Some clones in this sample may be carry-over from other donors' samples. Each CDR3 is given with its conserved first and last residue. The D gene is left open where the match is weak. Clone size appears in some rows only: once, few, many, or a class for an expanded clone.

NA	TRBV5-4	TRBJ2-5	TRBD1	TGTGCCAGCAGCTTGGCGACAGGGGGCTCTCAAGAGACCCAGTACTTC	CASSLATGGSQETQYF
NA	TRBV28	TRBJ2-1	TRBD2	TGTGCCACCGCTACTAGCGGGAACAATGAGCAGTTCTTC	CATATSGNNEQFF
NA	TRBV11-3	TRBJ1-5	NA	TGTGCCAGCAGCTTAGATACCCAGTCTTATAGCAATCAGCCCCAGCATTTT	CASSLDTQSYSNQPQHF
NA	TRBV2	TRBJ1-5	NA	TGTGCCAGCAGTGATGGAGGGAGCGGCAATCAGCCCCAGCATTTT	CASSDGGSGNQPQHF
once	TRBV7-9	TRBJ1-2	TRBD1	TGTGCCAGCAGCCGGACAGGGTTTGCTAACTATGGCTACACCTTC	CASSRTGFANYGYTF
NA	TRBV7-9	TRBJ2-7	NA	TGTGCCAGCAGCCGAGATATTGCCTACTACGAGCAGTACTTC	CASSRDIAYYEQYF
NA	TRBV28	TRBJ1-1	NA	TGTGCCAGCAGTCCACCTCCGCGGGATGCTTTCTTT	CASSPPPRDAFF
NA	TRBV5-4	TRBJ2-5	TRBD1	TGTGCCAGCAGCCCGCCGGGACAGGGGCAAGAGACCCAGTACTTC	CASSPPGQGQETQYF
NA	TRBV11-2	TRBJ2-1	NA	TGTGCCAGCAGCCCATACTTGACTCATGAGCAGTTCTTC	CASSPYLTHEQFF
once	TRBV9	TRBJ2-1	NA	TGTGCCAGCAGCGTCCGAACCTACAATGAGCAGTTCTTC	CASSVRTYNEQFF
NA	TRBV10-2	TRBJ2-3	TRBD1	TGCGCCAGCAGACAGACAGGGTTAACAACAGATACGCAGTATTTT	CASRQTGLTTDTQYF
NA	TRBV9	TRBJ1-2	TRBD1	TGTGCCAGCAGCGTAGGGACAGGGGGCCTGTATGGCTACACCTTC	CASSVGTGGLYGYTF
NA	TRBV9	TRBJ1-3	TRBD1	TGTGCCAGCAGCACCCGATTAAAACAGGGGACAGGAAACACCATATATTTT	CASSTRLKQGTGNTIYF
NA	TRBV29-1	TRBJ2-5	NA	TGCAGCGCCGGCCGAGCTCAAGAGACCCAGTACTTC	CSAGRAQETQYF
NA	TRBV5-1	TRBJ1-3	NA	TGCGCCAGCAGTACAGCTACCGCCGGGGGAAACACCATATATTTT	CASSTATAGGNTIYF
NA	TRBV27	TRBJ2-1	TRBD1	TGTGCCAGCAGTCCCACCCCCCCGACAGGGGGCCGAAATGAGCAGTTCTTC	CASSPTPPTGGRNEQFF
NA	TRBV10-3	TRBJ2-2	TRBD2	TGTGCCATCAGACCCGCAGCGGGAGGGGCCGGGGAGCTGTTTTTT	CAIRPAAGGAGELFF
NA	TRBV5-8	TRBJ1-5	NA	TGTGCCAGCAGCTTGAGCCGCGGGGGACCCTCTTCCTATAGCAATCAGCCCCAGCATTTT	CASSLSRGGPSSYSNQPQHF
NA	TRBV9	TRBJ2-7	NA	TGTGCCAGCAGCGTAGACAGCCTTAGAAGCTACGAGCAGTACTTC	CASSVDSLRSYEQYF
NA	TRBV6-1	TRBJ2-3	NA	TGTGCCAGCAGTGACGAGTGGGGCCTCAGCACAGATACGCAGTATTTT	CASSDEWGLSTDTQYF
NA	TRBV19	TRBJ2-7	NA	TGTGCCAGTAGTATGGAGGGCTTAACCTCCTACGAGCAGTACTTC	CASSMEGLTSYEQYF
once	TRBV6-6	TRBJ2-7	TRBD2	TGTGCCAGCACCTCAGCGGGGGCCTACGAGCAGTACTTC	CASTSAGAYEQYF
NA	TRBV27	TRBJ1-2	NA	TGTGCCAGCAGTTTCCCAGGCTCTTATGGCTACACCTTC	CASSFPGSYGYTF
NA	TRBV5-4	TRBJ2-1	TRBD2	TGTGCCAGCAGCTCAGCTAGCGGGAGCTCCTACAATGAGCAGTTCTTC	CASSSASGSSYNEQFF
NA	TRBV7-9	TRBJ2-1	NA	TGTGCCAGCAGCCCCCTGGACCGAAGCTCCTACAATGAGCAGTTCTTC	CASSPLDRSSYNEQFF
NA	TRBV5-5	TRBJ2-1	TRBD1	TGTGCCAGCAGCTTCGGTGGGACAGGGATCGATGAGCAGTTCTTC	CASSFGGTGIDEQFF
NA	TRBV5-6	TRBJ2-7	NA	TGTGCCAGCAGCTCAACCAGGAATTACGAGCAGTACTTC	CASSSTRNYEQYF
NA	TRBV27	TRBJ2-3	NA	TGTGCCAGCAGTCGCCCCCGCGCCGGGGACTCTAGCACAGATACGCAGTATTTT	CASSRPRAGDSSTDTQYF
NA	TRBV5-1	TRBJ1-3	NA	TGCGCCAGCAGCTTGGCAGGGGTATCTGGAAACACCATATATTTT	CASSLAGVSGNTIYF
NA	TRBV4-1	TRBJ1-3	TRBD1	TGCGCCAGCAGCCAACCAACGACAGGGGCTGGAAACACCATATATTTT	CASSQPTTGAGNTIYF
NA	TRBV6-5	TRBJ1-2	NA	TGTGCCAGCAGTGCAGGCGTACGCTACACCTTC	CASSAGVRYTF
NA	TRBV18	TRBJ2-7	NA	TGTGCCAGCTCCCTCATGGGGAGGGGGCTAAACTACGGGTACGAGCAGTACTTC	CASSLMGRGLNYGYEQYF
NA	TRBV5-1	TRBJ1-1	TRBD1	TGCGCCAGCAGCTTGGCGGGACAGAGAGTGAACACTGAAGCTTTCTTT	CASSLAGQRVNTEAFF
NA	TRBV5-1	TRBJ2-3	TRBD2	TGCGCCAGCAGCTTACCGGGACTAGCCACGCAGTATTTT	CASSLPGLATQYF
NA	TRBV7-8	TRBJ2-5	TRBD1	TGTGCCAGCAGGGTAGACAGGGGTCCTCAAGAGACCCAGTACTTC	CASRVDRGPQETQYF
NA	TRBV27	TRBJ2-2	TRBD2	TGTGCCAGCAAACATCGACCCGGGACTAGCGGGAAGAACACCGGGGAGCTGTTTTTT	CASKHRPGTSGKNTGELFF
NA	TRBV9	TRBJ1-1	NA	TGTGCCAGCAGCACCCATCCCCAGGGCAACACTGAAGCTTTCTTT	CASSTHPQGNTEAFF
NA	TRBV12-2	TRBJ1-3	NA	TGTGCAAGTCGCTTAGGGAAGCAGGGATCTGGAAACACCATATATTTT	CASRLGKQGSGNTIYF
NA	TRBV7-3	TRBJ2-3	NA	TGTGCCAGCAGCTTAGTGGGCTCCGGGAGAGGAGATACGCAGTATTTT	CASSLVGSGRGDTQYF
NA	TRBV6-5	TRBJ2-1	TRBD1	TGTGCCAGCAGTTACCCGGGACAGGGAACTGTGCAGTTCTTC	CASSYPGQGTVQFF
once	TRBV28	TRBJ2-7	TRBD2	TGTGCCAGCAGACGTACTAGCGCTTCCTACGAGCAGTACTTC	CASRRTSASYEQYF
NA	TRBV18	TRBJ2-5	NA	TGTGCCAGCTCACCGACGGACGAGACCCAGTACTTC	CASSPTDETQYF
NA	TRBV7-2	TRBJ1-3	NA	TGTGCCAGCAGCCCAGGGACCTCCGGAAACACCATATATTTT	CASSPGTSGNTIYF
NA	TRBV7-9	TRBJ2-7	NA	TGTGCCAGCAGCTTCGGACAGAGCCTCTACGAGCAGTACTTC	CASSFGQSLYEQYF
NA	TRBV30	TRBJ1-1	TRBD1	TGTGCCTGGAGCCAGATCCGACAGGGGGCGAACACTGAAGCTTTCTTT	CAWSQIRQGANTEAFF